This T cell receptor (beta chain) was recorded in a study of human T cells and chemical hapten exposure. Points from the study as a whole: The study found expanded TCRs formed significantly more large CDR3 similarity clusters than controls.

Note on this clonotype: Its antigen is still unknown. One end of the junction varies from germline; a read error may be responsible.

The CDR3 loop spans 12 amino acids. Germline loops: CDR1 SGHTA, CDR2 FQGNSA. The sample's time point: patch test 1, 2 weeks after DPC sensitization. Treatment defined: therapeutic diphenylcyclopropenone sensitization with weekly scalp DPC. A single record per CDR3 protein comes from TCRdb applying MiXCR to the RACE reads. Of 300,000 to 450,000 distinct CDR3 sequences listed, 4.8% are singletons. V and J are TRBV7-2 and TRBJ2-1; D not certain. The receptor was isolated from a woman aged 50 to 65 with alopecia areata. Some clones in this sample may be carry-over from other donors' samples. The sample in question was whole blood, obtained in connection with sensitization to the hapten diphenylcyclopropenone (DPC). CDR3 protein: CASRGLLNEQFF. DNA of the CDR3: TGTGCCAGCAGAGGGCTCCTCAATGAGCAGTTTTTC.